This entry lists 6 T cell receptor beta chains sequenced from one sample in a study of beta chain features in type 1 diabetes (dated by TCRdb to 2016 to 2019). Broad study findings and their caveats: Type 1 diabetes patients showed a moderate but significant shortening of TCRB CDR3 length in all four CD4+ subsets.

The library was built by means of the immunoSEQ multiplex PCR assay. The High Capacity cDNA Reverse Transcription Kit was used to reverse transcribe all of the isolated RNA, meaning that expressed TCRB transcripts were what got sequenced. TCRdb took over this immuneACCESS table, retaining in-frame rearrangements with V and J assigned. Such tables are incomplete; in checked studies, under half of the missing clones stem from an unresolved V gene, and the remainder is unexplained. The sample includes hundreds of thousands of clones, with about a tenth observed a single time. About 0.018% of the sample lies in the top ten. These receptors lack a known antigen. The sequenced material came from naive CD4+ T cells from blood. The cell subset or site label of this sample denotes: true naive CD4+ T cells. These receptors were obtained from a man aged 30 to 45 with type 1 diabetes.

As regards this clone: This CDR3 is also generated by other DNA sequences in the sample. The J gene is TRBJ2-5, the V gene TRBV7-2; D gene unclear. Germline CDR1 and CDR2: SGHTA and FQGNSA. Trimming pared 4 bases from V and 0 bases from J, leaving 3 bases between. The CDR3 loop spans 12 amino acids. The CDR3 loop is CASSSYQETQYF. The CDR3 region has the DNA TGTGCCAGCAGCTCCTACCAAGAGACCCAGTACTTC.

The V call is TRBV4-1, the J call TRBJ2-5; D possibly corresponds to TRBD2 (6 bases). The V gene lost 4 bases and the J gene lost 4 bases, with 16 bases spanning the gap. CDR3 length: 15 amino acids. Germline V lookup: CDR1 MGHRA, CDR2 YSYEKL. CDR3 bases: TGCGCCAGCAGCCTTATTGGGCGGGGCCCAGAGACCCAGTACTTC. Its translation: CASSLIGRGPETQYF.

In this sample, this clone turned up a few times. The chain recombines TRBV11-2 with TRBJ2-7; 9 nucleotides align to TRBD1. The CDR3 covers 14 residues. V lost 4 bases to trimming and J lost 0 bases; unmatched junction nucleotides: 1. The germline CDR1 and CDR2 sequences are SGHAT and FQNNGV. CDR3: CASSSTGGSYEQYF. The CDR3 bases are TGTGCCAGCAGCTCGACAGGGGGCTCCTACGAGCAGTACTTC.

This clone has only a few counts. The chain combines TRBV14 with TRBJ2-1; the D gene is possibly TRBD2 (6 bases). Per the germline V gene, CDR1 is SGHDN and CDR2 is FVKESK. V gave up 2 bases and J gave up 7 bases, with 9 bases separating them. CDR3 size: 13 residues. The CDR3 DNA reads TGTGCCAGCAGCCAACTAGCGAGAAATGAGCAGTTCTTC. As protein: CASSQLARNEQFF.

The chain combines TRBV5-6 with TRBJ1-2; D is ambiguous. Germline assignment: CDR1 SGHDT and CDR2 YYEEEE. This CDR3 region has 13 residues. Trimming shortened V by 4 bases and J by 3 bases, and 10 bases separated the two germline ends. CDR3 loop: CASSAKDYYGYTF. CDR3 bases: TGTGCCAGCAGCGCGAAGGACTACTATGGCTACACCTTC.

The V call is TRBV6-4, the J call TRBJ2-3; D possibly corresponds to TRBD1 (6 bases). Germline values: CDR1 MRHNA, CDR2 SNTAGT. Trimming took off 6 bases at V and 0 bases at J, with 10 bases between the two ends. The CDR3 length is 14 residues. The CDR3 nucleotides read TGTGCCAGCAGGAGGACAGCTAGCACAGATACGCAGTATTTT. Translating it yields CASRRTASTDTQYF.